This TCR beta chain was profiled in a study of T-cell memory formation after mild COVID-19 (dated by TCRdb to about 2021). General notes on the study: Most TCR sequence clusters were specific to one of the two donors. Longitudinal TCRalpha and TCRbeta repertoire sequencing tracked T-cell clones expanding and contracting after mild COVID-19 in two donors. Two young, previously healthy adult volunteers, one female and one male, were included in the cohort.

Sequencing used an Illumina NovaSeq 6000. Using 5'RACE with constant-segment primers, TCRalpha and TCRbeta cDNA libraries were constructed, with sample barcodes and unique molecular identifiers added in the process. RNA was extracted from every sample with Trizol reagent. The libraries were amplified in two PCR steps, and the second step added a second sample barcode and Illumina TruSeq adapters. Sequencing of libraries was performed on an Illumina NovaSeq with 2 x 150 bp paired-end reads. The study's own analysis went as follows. Demultiplexing of reads and collapsing into UMI-guided consensus sequences were performed with migec v1.2.7. With mixcr v2.1.11, UMI consensuses were aligned to TRA and TRB V and J templates and assembled into clonotypes. A clonotype was counted as expanded or contracted only when both edgeR and NoisET called the clonotype significant, with the noise models trained on biological replicates. For edgeR calls, the thresholds were a false discovery rate-adjusted p below 0.01 and a log2 fold-change of 1. As an exploratory analysis of dynamics, max-normalized trajectories of the 1000 most abundant clonotypes were examined by PCA with hierarchical clustering. Each responding clone was given a CD4 or CD8 phenotype based on the CD4+ and CD8+ repertoires, which had been sequenced separately. TCRdb took the public reads, trimmed them with fastp at Q25, ran MiXCR for clone calling and kept in-frame beta chains. Identical CDR3 proteins give one entry, which carries the most common genes and DNA. TCRdb's processing, not the authors' own work, is the source of the V and J calls. The sample table holds roughly 110,000 distinct CDR3 sequences, of which about 18% were seen once. The top ten constitute around 28% of the sample.

CDR1 and CDR2 are drawn from the germline V gene: SGDLS, YYNGEE. Between the V and J ends, shortened by 6 bases and 8 bases respectively, the junction contains 26 bases. From cysteine to phenylalanine, the CDR3 is 16 amino acids long. The CDR3 DNA has 48 bases and is translated from base 1. Ficoll-Paque density gradient centrifugation was used to isolate PBMCs. Study-wide findings and limitations: The study included only a couple of mild cases, and larger cohorts that include severe cases with pre-infection samples were judged to be necessary. Clones that contracted from day 15 to 85 showed balanced CD4/CD8 phenotypes, whereas a second wave of clones that expanded from day 15 to 37 leaned towards CD4+. Whether the second-wave clones peaking on day 37 were SARS-CoV-2 specific was not confirmed. Some responding clones were detected in pre-infection memory, suggesting pre-existing cross-reactive memory T cells joined the SARS-CoV-2 response. Contracting CD4+ clones turned up mainly in the CM and EM memory subsets, whereas EMRA was where CD8+ clones were enriched.

Details on this clonotype: Its specific antigen is unknown. Base quality data are lacking; no much larger clone is found one base away.

Sequencing used PBMCs or a T cell subset sorted from them (not recorded which). This chain joins TRBV9 to TRBJ1-2, with a tentative D gene TRBD1 over 6 matching bases. The TCR sequence derives from an adult woman who had mild COVID-19 (a few samples of this study predate the infection). The sample titles of this study are shuffled in the database, so cell type and time point are left out; the donor was told from shared clones. The CDR3 here reads CASNHPGGGHSFGYTF. At the DNA level, the sequence is TGTGCCAGCAATCACCCAGGTGGGGGACATTCTTTCGGCTACACCTTC.